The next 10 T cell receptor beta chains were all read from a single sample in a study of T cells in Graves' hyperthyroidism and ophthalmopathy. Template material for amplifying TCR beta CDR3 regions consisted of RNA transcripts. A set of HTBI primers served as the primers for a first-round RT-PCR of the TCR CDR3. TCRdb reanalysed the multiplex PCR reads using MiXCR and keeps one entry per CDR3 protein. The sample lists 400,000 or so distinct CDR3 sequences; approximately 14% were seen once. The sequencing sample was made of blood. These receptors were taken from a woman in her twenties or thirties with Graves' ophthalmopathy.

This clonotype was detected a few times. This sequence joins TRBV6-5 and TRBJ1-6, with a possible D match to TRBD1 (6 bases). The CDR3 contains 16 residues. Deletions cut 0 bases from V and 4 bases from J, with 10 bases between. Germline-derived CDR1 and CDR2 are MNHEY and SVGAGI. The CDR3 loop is CASSYSGGAYNSPLHF. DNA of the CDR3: TGTGCCAGCAGTTACTCCGGGGGCGCTTATAATTCACCCCTCCACTTT.

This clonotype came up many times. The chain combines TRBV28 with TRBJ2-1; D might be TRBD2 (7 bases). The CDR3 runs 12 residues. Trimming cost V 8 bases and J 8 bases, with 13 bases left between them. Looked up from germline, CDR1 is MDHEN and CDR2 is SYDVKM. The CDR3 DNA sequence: TGTGCCAGCGGTAGGGGGGGGGATGAGCAGTTCTTC. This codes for CASGRGGDEQFF. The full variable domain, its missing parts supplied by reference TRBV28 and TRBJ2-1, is DVKVTQSSRYLVKRTGEKVFLECVQDMDHENMFWYRQDPGLGLRLIYFSYDVKMKEKGDIPEGYSVSREKKERFSLILESASTNQTSMYLCASGRGGDEQFFGPGTRLTVL.

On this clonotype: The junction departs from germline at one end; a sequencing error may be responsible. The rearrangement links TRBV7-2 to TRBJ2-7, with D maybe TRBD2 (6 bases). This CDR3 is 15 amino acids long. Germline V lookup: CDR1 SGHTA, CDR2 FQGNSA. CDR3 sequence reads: CASSLSQFQDYEQHF. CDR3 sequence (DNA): TGTGCCAGCAGCTTATCACAGTTCCAGGACTACGAGCAGCACTTC.

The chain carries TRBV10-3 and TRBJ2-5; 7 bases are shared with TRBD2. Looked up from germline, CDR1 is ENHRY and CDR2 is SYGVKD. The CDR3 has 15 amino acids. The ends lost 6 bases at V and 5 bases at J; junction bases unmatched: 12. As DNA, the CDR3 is TGTGCCATCAGGACCGACAAGGGAGGGACGGAGACCCAGTACTTC. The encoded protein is CAIRTDKGGTETQYF.

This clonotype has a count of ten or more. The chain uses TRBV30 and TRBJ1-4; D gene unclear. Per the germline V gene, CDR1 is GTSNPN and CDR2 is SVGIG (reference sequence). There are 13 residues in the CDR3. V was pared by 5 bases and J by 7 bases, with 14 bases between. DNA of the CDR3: TGTGCCTGGGACGGCCAATCCGGTGAAAAACTGTTTTTT. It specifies CAWDGQSGEKLFF.

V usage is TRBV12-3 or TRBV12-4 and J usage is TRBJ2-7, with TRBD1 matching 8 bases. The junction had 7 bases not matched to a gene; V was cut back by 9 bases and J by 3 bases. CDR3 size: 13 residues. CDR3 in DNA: TGTGCCAGTTTGAAAACAGGGGGCTACGAGCAGTACTTC. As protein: CASLKTGGYEQYF.

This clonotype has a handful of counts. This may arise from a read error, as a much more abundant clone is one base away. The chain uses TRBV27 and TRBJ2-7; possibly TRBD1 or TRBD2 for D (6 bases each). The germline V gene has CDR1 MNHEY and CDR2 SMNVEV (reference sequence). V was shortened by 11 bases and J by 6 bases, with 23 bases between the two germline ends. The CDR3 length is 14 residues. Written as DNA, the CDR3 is TGTGCCTCCGCTCCACGTGTGGGGGGCCTCGAGCAGTACTTC. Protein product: CASAPRVGGLEQYF.

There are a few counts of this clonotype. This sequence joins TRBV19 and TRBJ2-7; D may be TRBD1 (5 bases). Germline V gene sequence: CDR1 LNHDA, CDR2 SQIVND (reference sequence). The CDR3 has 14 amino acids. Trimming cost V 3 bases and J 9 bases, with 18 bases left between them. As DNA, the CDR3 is TGTGCCAGTAGTATTGGGGCAGGACCTACCGGGCAGTACTTC. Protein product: CASSIGAGPTGQYF. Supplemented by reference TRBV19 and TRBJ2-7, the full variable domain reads DGGITQSPKYLFRKEGQNVTLSCEQNLNHDAMYWYRQDPGQGLRLIYYSQIVNDFQKGDIAEGYSVSREKKESFPLTVTSAQKNPTAFYLCASSIGAGPTGQYFGPGTRLTVT.

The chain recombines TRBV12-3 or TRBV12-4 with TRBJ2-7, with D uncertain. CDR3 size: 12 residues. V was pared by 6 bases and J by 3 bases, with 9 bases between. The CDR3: CASSRTDYEQYF. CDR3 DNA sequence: TGTGCCAGCAGCCGAACCGACTACGAGCAGTACTTC.

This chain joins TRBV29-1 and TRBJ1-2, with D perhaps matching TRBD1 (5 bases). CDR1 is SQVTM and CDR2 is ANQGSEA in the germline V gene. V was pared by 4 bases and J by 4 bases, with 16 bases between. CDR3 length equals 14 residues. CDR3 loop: CSVVRPRAAYGYTF. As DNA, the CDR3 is TGCAGCGTTGTTAGACCCAGGGCTGCCTATGGCTACACCTTC. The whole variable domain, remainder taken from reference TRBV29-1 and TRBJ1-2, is SAVISQKPSRDICQRGTSLTIQCQVDSQVTMMFWYRQQPGQSLTLIATANQGSEATYESGFVIDKFPISRPNLTFSTLTVSNMSPEDSSIYLCSVVRPRAAYGYTFGSGTRLTVV.